The 16 T cell receptor beta chains reported below all come from one sample, sequenced in a study of CD4 T cells in relation to SARS-CoV-2 and coronaviruses. Assay used: immunoSEQ multiplex PCR; TCRdb lists only in-frame clones, some missing. The data show approximately 25,000 clones, less than 85% seen once. Unexposed donor CD4+ T cells date from about 2011-2018, before the COVID-19 pandemic. The cells were cultured for 9 to 11 days before CD4+ T cells were isolated. The antigens these receptors bind are not known. Sequencing was carried out using CD4+ T cells from PBMCs, cultured in vitro. The receptors were gathered from a human donor in good health.

This chain links TRBV5-5 with TRBJ1-5; D not certain. The CDR3 runs 15 residues. Germline V gene lookup returns CDR1 SGHKS and CDR2 YYEKEE (reference sequence). Trimming pared 3 bases from V and 0 bases from J, leaving 10 bases between. CDR3 nucleotide sequence: TGTGCCAGCAGCTGGGCCGCTAATAGCAATCAGCCCCAGCATTTT. Protein sequence: CASSWAANSNQPQHF.

This clone was found once. This rearrangement joins TRBV6-2 or TRBV6-3 to TRBJ2-2; D remains ambiguous. The germline gives CDR1 MNHEY, CDR2 SVGEGT. V lost 2 bases to trimming and J lost 7 bases, with 11 bases between them. The CDR3 has 14 amino acids. The CDR3 here is CASSYGLGVGELFF. The CDR3 region has the DNA TGTGCCAGCAGTTACGGGCTAGGTGTCGGGGAGCTGTTTTTT.

This chain connects TRBV2 to TRBJ2-7, with 10 bases lining up with TRBD2. V gave up 2 bases and J gave up 5 bases; unmatched junction bases: 6. The germline V gene encodes CDR1 SNHLY and CDR2 FYNNEI. This CDR3 contains 15 residues. DNA for the CDR3: TGTGCCAGCAGTGAACTTTCTAGCGGGAGCAACGAGCAGTACTTC. This translates into CASSELSSGSNEQYF.

The chain is built from TRBV3-1 (or the pseudogene TRBV3-2) and TRBJ1-1; 12 bases line up with TRBD1. After removal of 4 bases from V and 5 bases from J, the junction contained 11 bases not matched to a gene. This CDR3 is built from 17 residues. The germline CDR1 and CDR2 sequences are LGHDT and YNNKEL (reference sequence). The CDR3 region has the DNA TGTGCCAGCAGCCCTCGATCCGGGACAGGGGGCAGTACTGAAGCTTTCTTT. It codes for CASSPRSGTGGSTEAFF.

The rearrangement joins TRBV5-6 to TRBJ2-7; the D gene is possibly TRBD1 (7 bases). Trimming took off 0 bases at V and 0 bases at J, with 13 bases between the two ends. Germline CDR1 SGHDT, CDR2 YYEEEE. The CDR3 totals 16 residues. The DNA for the CDR3 is TGTGCCAGCAGCTTGGGGGCAGGGGGGATCTCCTACGAGCAGTACTTC. This sequence encodes CASSLGAGGISYEQYF.

V is TRBV2 and J is TRBJ1-5; D gene uncertain. This CDR3 has 12 residues. The germline gives CDR1 SNHLY, CDR2 FYNNEI. Trimming stripped 8 bases from V and 1 base from J, with 6 bases between. CDR3 in DNA: TGTGCCAGCCGTCAAAGCAATCAGCCCCAGCATTTT. Its translation is CASRQSNQPQHF.

The rearrangement links TRBV20-1 to TRBJ1-1; D unresolved. This CDR3 comprises 11 residues. Trimming pared 4 bases from V and 6 bases from J, leaving 9 bases between. The germline V gene has CDR1 DFQATT and CDR2 SNEGSKA (reference sequence). The CDR3 DNA sequence: TGCAGTGCTAAAACGGGGTCTGAAGCTTTCTTT. Its protein product is CSAKTGSEAFF.

This rearrangement joins TRBV27 to TRBJ1-6, with D maybe TRBD1 (6 bases). CDR3 size: 19 residues. V was cut by 6 bases and J by 4 bases, with 25 bases left in between. The germline V gene has CDR1 MNHEY and CDR2 SMNVEV (reference sequence). In DNA, the CDR3 is TGTGCCAGCAGCTTTATAAGAAGGAAAGGGGGGAGTTATAATTCACCCCTCCACTTT. This sequence encodes CASSFIRRKGGSYNSPLHF.

The chain couples TRBV7-3 to TRBJ2-7, with D perhaps matching TRBD1 or TRBD2 (5 bases each). The germline V gene encodes CDR1 SGHTA and CDR2 FQGTGA. Trimming pared 4 bases from V and 6 bases from J, leaving 13 bases between. The CDR3 has 13 amino acids. CDR3 sequence: CASSSTRDGEQYF. In DNA, the CDR3 is TGTGCCAGCAGCTCCACTCGGGACGGCGAGCAGTACTTC.

The rearrangement uses TRBV28 and TRBJ2-7; 10 bases agree with TRBD2. The junction had 5 bases not matched to a gene; V was cut back by 2 bases and J by 4 bases. Germline CDR1 is MDHEN and CDR2 is SYDVKM. This CDR3 contains 15 residues. This CDR3 is CASSLMSSGSYEQYF. In nucleotides, the CDR3 is TGTGCCAGCAGTTTAATGTCTAGCGGGAGTTACGAGCAGTACTTC.

The chain carries TRBV4-1 and TRBJ2-2; the match to TRBD2 covers 7 bases. The germline CDR1 and CDR2 sequences are MGHRA and YSYEKL. The CDR3 has 15 amino acids. V was pared by 1 base and J by 1 base, with 0 bases of the junction left unmatched. The CDR3 DNA reads TGCGCCAGCAGCCAAGCGGGAGGGAACACCGGGGAGCTGTTTTTT. Residues: CASSQAGGNTGELFF.

The V call is TRBV6-1, the J call TRBJ2-3, with 8 bases lining up with TRBD2. V lost 0 bases to trimming and J lost 6 bases; unmatched junction nucleotides: 5. The CDR3 has 15 residues. Germline CDR1 MNHNS, CDR2 SASEGT. The CDR3 bases are TGTGCCAGCAGTGAAGCCCCGGGGGGGTTCGATACGCAGTATTTT. Translating gives CASSEAPGGFDTQYF.

The V and J genes are TRBV5-1 and TRBJ2-1; TRBD2 aligns across 9 bases. The CDR3 sequence is 16 residues long. The J segment lost 6 bases and the V segment lost 0 bases, leaving 7 bases of the junction unmatched. Germline values: CDR1 SGHRS, CDR2 YFSETQ. The CDR3 bases are TGCGCCAGCAGCTTGGGGGCGGGAGGGTTTTTCAATGAGCAGTTCTTC. It is translated as CASSLGAGGFFNEQFF.

The V gene is TRBV9, the J gene TRBJ1-2, with 7 bases aligning to TRBD1. Germline V gene data show CDR1 as SGDLS and CDR2 as YYNGEE. Trimming took 7 bases from V and 4 from J; bases not matched to a gene: 4. The CDR3 runs to 12 residues. CDR3 bases: TGTGCCAGCGTGACAGGGTTCTATGGCTACACCTTC. It is translated as CASVTGFYGYTF.

The rearrangement uses TRBV11-3 and TRBJ2-1, with no clear D. Trimming took 1 base from V and 2 from J, leaving 15 bases between them. The germline CDR1 and CDR2 sequences are SGHNT and YENEEA. The CDR3 is made up of 17 amino acids. The CDR3 nucleotides read TGTGCCAGCAGCTTAGGTGGTGCGGTCCCACCCTACAATGAGCAGTTCTTC. This translates into CASSLGGAVPPYNEQFF.

This chain links TRBV5-1 with TRBJ2-6, with TRBD1 identical over 7 bases. Germline V gene lookup returns CDR1 SGHRS and CDR2 YFSETQ. There are 16 residues in the CDR3. After removal of 2 bases from V and 1 base from J, the junction contained 3 bases not matched to a gene. CDR3 sequence: CASSFLQGSGANVLTF. Written as DNA, the CDR3 is TGCGCCAGCAGCTTCCTACAGGGGTCTGGGGCCAACGTCCTGACTTTC.